This TCR beta chain was sequenced for a study of T cell responses to AZD1222 COVID-19 vaccine. Study-wide findings and caveats: Donors, mostly white British, included more females; clonal diversity was possibly underestimated.

Clones were sequenced by immunoSEQ multiplex PCR, and TCRdb holds only the in-frame ones, with some missing. The sample records around 100,000 clones, about 92% being singletons. Worth noting for this clone: Its antigen is undetermined.

Germline lookup yields CDR1 SNHLY and CDR2 FYNNEI. This CDR3 region has 13 residues. Trimming cost V 6 bases and J 7 bases; bases outside gene matches: 8. J is TRBJ1-2 and V is TRBV2; TRBD1 matches 7 bases. The receptor's source is an adult in good health. The sequenced sample was peripheral blood, obtained on day 0 of AZD1222 vaccination. CDR3 bases: TGTGCCAGCAGCCGAGACAGGGAATTTGGCTACACCTTC. It is translated as CASSRDREFGYTF.